This T cell receptor beta chain was recovered during a study of hypomethylating agent response in myelodysplastic syndrome. About the research overall: Donors were myelodysplastic syndrome patients: 2 female, several male.

This CDR3 contains 13 residues. The V end was cut by 3 bases, the J end by 0 bases, with 5 bases between. Germline V lookup: CDR1 ENHRY, CDR2 SYGVKD. General study points: The cohort was small, with only about 11 patients analyzed. The MDS versus healthy comparison may be affected by non-age-matched controls.

Details on this clone: Its target is not known.

The method was immunoSEQ multiplex PCR; TCRdb's version includes in-frame clones alone and lacks a portion of them. The sample records 4,500 to 5,500 clones, approximately 86% being singletons. This clonotype originated in a human donor with myelodysplastic syndrome. The source material was bone marrow, sampled before or after starting hypomethylating agent treatment for myelodysplastic syndrome (not recorded which). The rearrangement links TRBV10-3 to TRBJ2-5; D gene uncertain. The CDR3 protein is CAISDLYQETQYF. The CDR3 nucleotides read TGTGCCATCAGTGACCTGTACCAAGAGACCCAGTACTTC.